Included here is one TCR beta chain sequence, with context. This clone was found a few times. The antigen it recognizes is unknown. No base-level quality is on record; no much larger clone is a single base apart. The CDR3 goes from the cysteine to the phenylalanine over 14 residues. The kept DNA is CDR3 alone, 42 bases in frame from the first base. V sheds 1 base and J sheds 6 bases, leaving 10 bases between their ends. From a lookup of the germline V gene, CDR1 and CDR2 are MDHEN and SYDVKM. This sample is drawn from a study of OX40 agonist ivuxolimab in advanced cancers. Notes on the research overall: The costimulatory receptor OX40 (CD134) was targeted by ivuxolimab, a fully human IgG2 agonistic monoclonal antibody. Intravenous ivuxolimab was administered to patients every 2 weeks at six dose levels: 0.01, 0.1, 0.3, 1.5, 3 and 10 mg/kg. Of the approximately 50 dose-escalation patients, hepatocellular carcinoma was present in 19, melanoma in approximately 15, renal cell carcinoma in 9 and head and neck cancer in 9. In the dose-escalation cohort, roughly 82% of patients were male, and the mean age was approximately 60 years with a range of roughly 20 to 79. Patients were allowed to have had prior anti-PD-1, anti-PD-L1 or anti-CTLA-4 therapy, and around 40% of the dose-escalation patients had previously received checkpoint inhibitors. Partial responses occurred in three dose-escalation patients: two with cutaneous melanoma and one with hepatocellular carcinoma. The purpose of peripheral TCRbeta sequencing was to test whether ivuxolimab changed TCR sequence diversity and led to clonal T-cell expansion. The paper reports the monotherapy dose-escalation portion (N of about 50 patients) of the phase I ivuxolimab trial.

Broad study findings and their caveats: Low levels of normalized T-cell clonal expansion were also shown by some nonresponding patients. In the 0.1-3.0 mg/kg groups, partial responders had among the lowest normalized peripheral clonal expansion, particularly in CD8+ T cells. After ivuxolimab, CD8+ T cells had more expanded clones than CD4+ T cells on average. At doses from 0.1 to 3.0 mg/kg, clonal expansion was seen in both CD4+ and CD8+ blood T cells between baseline and week 6. The antigen specificity of the clonally expanded peripheral T cells was not determined.

Genomic DNA was extracted from sorted cells for sequencing of the TCRbeta CDR3 region. The immunoSEQ Assay was used for sequencing of TCRbeta CDR3 regions. As stored in TCRdb, this immuneACCESS dataset retains in-frame rearrangements with V and J assigned. A fraction of the clones does not appear; measured against another copy, unresolved V genes explain less than half of the discrepancy, and the remainder lacks a known reason. The sample profile shows about 38,000 clones; about 82% of them were found once. The ten largest clones add up to over 20% of the sample. The trial excluded patients who had a history of autoimmune disease or were on systemic immunosuppression. Peripheral blood for TCR sequencing was drawn from every dose cohort at baseline, at cycle 4 day 1 and at cycle 7 day 1. Samples came from an open-label, multicenter, first-in-human phase I dose-escalation trial of ivuxolimab. Adults with locally advanced or metastatic melanoma, renal cell carcinoma, hepatocellular carcinoma or head and neck squamous cell carcinoma were enrolled in the trial. Before TCR sequencing, CD4+ T cells and CD8+ T cells were sorted from peripheral blood as separate populations.

Sample: CD4+ or CD8+ T cells sorted from blood, taken in a trial of the OX40 agonist ivuxolimab. The chain is assembled from TRBV28 and TRBJ2-1; perhaps TRBD1 is the D gene, with 5 bases matching. The sequence was collected from an adult with an advanced solid tumor such as melanoma, head and neck, liver or kidney cancer. This receptor carries the CDR3 CASSLFGAPNEQFF. The DNA reads TGTGCCAGCAGTTTATTTGGGGCTCCCAATGAGCAGTTCTTC.